This T cell receptor beta chain is drawn from a study of shared clonotypes between healthy human individuals. Study background: The study used three CD4 naive, three CD4 memory, two CD8 naive and one CD8 memory plate per donor. Study-wide points: Rarefaction indicated that sorted-subset sequencing remained incomplete although depth was large.

The CDR3 is 15 residues long. The germline V gene encodes CDR1 SGHAT and CDR2 FQNNGV. V lost 1 base to trimming and J lost 4 bases; unmatched junction nucleotides: 4. About this clone itself: The antigen remains undetermined.

Deep-level running was used for the assay. Per the original data handling: There were no quality scores in the junction-only immunoSEQ sequences, so filtering differed. Measured with immunoSEQ multiplex PCR; TCRdb has only the in-frame clones, and not every one. D and trimming were read from the DNA, whereas the V and J calls and clone size are those reported in that table. The sample includes 1.4 million or so clones, 98% seen only once; the top ten take 0.36%. Sequencing was performed on naive CD4+ T cells sorted from blood. The subset here: CD45RA+ positively selected. This chain links TRBV11-2 with TRBJ2-7, with 10 positions matching TRBD1. The receptor was derived from a man aged 25-45 years in good health. CDR3 in amino acids: CASSLVRGQGYEQYF. The CDR3 bases are TGTGCCAGCAGCTTAGTAAGGGGACAGGGGTACGAGCAGTACTTC.